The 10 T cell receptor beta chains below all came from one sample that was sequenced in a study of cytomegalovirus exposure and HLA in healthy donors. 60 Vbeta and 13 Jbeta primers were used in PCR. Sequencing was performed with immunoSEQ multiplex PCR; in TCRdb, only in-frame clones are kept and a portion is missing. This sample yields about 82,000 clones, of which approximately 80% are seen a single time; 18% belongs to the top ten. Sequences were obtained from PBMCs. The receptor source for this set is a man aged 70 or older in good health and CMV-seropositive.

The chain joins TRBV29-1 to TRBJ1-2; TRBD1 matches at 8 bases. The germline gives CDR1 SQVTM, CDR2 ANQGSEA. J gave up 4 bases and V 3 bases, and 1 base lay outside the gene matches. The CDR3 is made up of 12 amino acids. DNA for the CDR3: TGCAGCGTTGATGGGACAGGCTATGGCTACACCTTC. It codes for CSVDGTGYGYTF.

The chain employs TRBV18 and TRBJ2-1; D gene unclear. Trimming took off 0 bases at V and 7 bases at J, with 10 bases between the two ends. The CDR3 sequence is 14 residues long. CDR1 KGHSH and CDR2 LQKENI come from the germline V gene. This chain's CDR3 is CASSPPNGPNEQFF. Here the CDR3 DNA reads TGTGCCAGCTCACCACCAAATGGGCCGAATGAGCAGTTCTTC.

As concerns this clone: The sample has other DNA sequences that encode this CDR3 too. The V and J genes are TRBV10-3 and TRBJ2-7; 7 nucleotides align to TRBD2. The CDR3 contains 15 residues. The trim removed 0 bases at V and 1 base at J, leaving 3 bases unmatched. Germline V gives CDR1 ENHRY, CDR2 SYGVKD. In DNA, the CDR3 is TGTGCCATCAGTGAGTCGTCGGGGGGTTCCTACGAGCAGTACTTC. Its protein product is CAISESSGGSYEQYF.

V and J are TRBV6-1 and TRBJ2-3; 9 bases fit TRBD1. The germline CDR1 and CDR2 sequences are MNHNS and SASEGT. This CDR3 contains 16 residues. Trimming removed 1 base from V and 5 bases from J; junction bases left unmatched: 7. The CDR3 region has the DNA TGTGCCAGCAGTGAAGTCGGGACAGGGTATGGAGATACGCAGTATTTT. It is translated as CASSEVGTGYGDTQYF.

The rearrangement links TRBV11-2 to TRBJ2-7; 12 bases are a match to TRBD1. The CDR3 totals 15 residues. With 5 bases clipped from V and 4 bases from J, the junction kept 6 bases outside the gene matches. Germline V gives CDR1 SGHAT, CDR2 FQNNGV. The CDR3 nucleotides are TGTGCCAGCAGCCCGGGGACAGGGGGCTTATACGAGCAGTACTTC. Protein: CASSPGTGGLYEQYF.

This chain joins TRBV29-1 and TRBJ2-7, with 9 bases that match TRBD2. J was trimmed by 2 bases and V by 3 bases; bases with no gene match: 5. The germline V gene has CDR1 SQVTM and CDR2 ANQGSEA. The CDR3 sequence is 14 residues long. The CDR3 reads CSVDGAGGTYEQYF. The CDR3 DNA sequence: TGCAGCGTTGATGGGGCGGGAGGGACCTACGAGCAGTACTTC.

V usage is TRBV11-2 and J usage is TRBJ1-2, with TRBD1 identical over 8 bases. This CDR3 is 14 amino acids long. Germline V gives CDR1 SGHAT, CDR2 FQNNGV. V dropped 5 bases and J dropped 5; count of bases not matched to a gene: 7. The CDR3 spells CASSDQGAGYGYTF. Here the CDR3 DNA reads TGTGCCAGCAGCGATCAGGGGGCTGGTTATGGCTACACCTTC.

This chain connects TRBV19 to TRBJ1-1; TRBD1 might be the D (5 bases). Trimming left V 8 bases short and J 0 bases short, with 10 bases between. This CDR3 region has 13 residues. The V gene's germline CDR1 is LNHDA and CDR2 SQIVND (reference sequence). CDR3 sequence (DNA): TGTGCCAGTGGGGGGAGCCTGAACACTGAAGCTTTCTTT. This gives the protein CASGGSLNTEAFF.

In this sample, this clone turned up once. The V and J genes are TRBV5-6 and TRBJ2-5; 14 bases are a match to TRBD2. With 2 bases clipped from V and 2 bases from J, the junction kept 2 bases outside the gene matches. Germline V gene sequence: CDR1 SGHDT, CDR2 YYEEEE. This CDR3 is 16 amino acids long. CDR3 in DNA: TGTGCCAGCAGCTTAAGACTAGCGGGGGGGCAAGAGACCCAGTACTTC. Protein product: CASSLRLAGGQETQYF.

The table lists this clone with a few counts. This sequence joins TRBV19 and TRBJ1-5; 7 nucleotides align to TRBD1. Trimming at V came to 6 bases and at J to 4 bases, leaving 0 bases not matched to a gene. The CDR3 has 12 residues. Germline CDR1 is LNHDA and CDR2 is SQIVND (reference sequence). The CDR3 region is CASRQGNQPQHF. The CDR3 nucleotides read TGTGCCAGTAGACAGGGGAATCAGCCCCAGCATTTT. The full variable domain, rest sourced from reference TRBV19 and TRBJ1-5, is DGGITQSPKYLFRKEGQNVTLSCEQNLNHDAMYWYRQDPGQGLRLIYYSQIVNDFQKGDIAEGYSVSREKKESFPLTVTSAQKNPTAFYLCASRQGNQPQHFGDGTRLSIL.